These T cell receptor beta chains were read from a single sample in a study of blood T cells in healthy people across ages. TCRdb used MiXCR to reprocess the 5' RACE reads, holding one entry per CDR3 protein. The sample lists roughly 830,000 distinct CDR3 sequences, less than 80% occurring once. Sequencing used blood. These receptor sequences come from a young man in good health. The CDR3 runs from the conserved cysteine through the conserved F or W. A clone size is listed for some rows: how often the clone was seen (once, few, many), or a class if it is expanded.

TRBJ1-5	TRBV7-8	NA	CASSPGFEKGNQPQHF
TRBJ2-3	TRBV5-1	few	CASSSDRSSSTDTQYF
TRBJ1-1	TRBV11-1	NA	CASSFQGGTESFF
TRBJ2-3	TRBV12-3/TRBV12-4	NA	CASSLSGTGTPDTQYF
TRBJ2-1	TRBV6-6	NA	CASKSGGPYNEQFF
TRBJ2-1	TRBV12-3/TRBV12-4	once	CASSLRGTTIYNEQFF
TRBJ2-1	TRBV9	few	CASRASGSSYNEQFF
TRBJ1-2	TRBV4-3	NA	CASSPDTRQGNYGYTF
TRBJ2-7	TRBV20-1	NA	CSAEQGTSSYEQYF
TRBJ2-1	TRBV20-1	NA	CSARAPVSLSIVNEQFF